One and the same sample provided the 18 T cell receptor beta chains below, sequenced in a study of chemoradiotherapy in HPV16-positive cancers. Some clones are missing from TCRdb's copy, which holds only in-frame ones; the method was immunoSEQ multiplex PCR. The sample has approximately 32,000 clones, about 82% seen once. The sequencing here drew on blood, taken from a patient who underwent chemoradiotherapy. The source of these receptors is a human donor with HPV-associated anogenital cancer.

V is TRBV19 and J is TRBJ1-6, with TRBD1 matching 11 bases. The CDR3 contains 17 residues. Trimming took 11 bases from V and 7 from J; bases not matched to a gene: 16. Germline V gene sequence: CDR1 LNHDA, CDR2 SQIVND (reference sequence). The CDR3 spells CASQRPGQGAGNSPLHF. The CDR3 DNA follows: TGTGCCTCCCAACGTCCCGGACAGGGGGCAGGAAATTCACCCCTCCACTTT.

The CDR3 nucleotides read TGTGCCAGTAGCCATAGAGCCAGGGTGGATGGCTACACCTTC. Translated, it gives CASSHRARVDGYTF. This chain joins TRBV19 and TRBJ1-2; possible D gene TRBD1, 5 bases. CDR1 and CDR2 (germline): LNHDA, SQIVND (reference sequence). V shed 6 bases and J shed 6 bases, with 17 bases lying between them. The CDR3 has 14 amino acids.

J is TRBJ1-4 and V is TRBV9; tentatively, D is TRBD1 (5 bases). CDR1 and CDR2 from the germline V gene are SGDLS and YYNGEE. Trimming stripped 1 base from V and 0 bases from J, with 13 bases between. The CDR3 is 17 amino acids. The CDR3 loop reads CASSVSAGGATNEKLFF. The CDR3 DNA reads as TGTGCCAGCAGCGTAAGCGCTGGAGGGGCAACTAATGAAAAACTGTTTTTT.

The chain couples TRBV6-6 to TRBJ2-7; 9 nucleotides line up with TRBD2. Germline V gene sequence: CDR1 MNHNY, CDR2 SVGAGI (reference sequence). With V trimmed by 8 bases and J by 5 bases, 7 bases remained unmatched. The CDR3 consists of 13 residues. CDR3 loop: CASATSGTNEQYF. In DNA form, the CDR3 reads TGTGCCAGCGCGACTAGCGGAACTAACGAGCAGTACTTC.

The V and J genes are TRBV5-1 and TRBJ2-3; 12 bases are shared with TRBD2. The V and J ends lost 0 bases and 5 bases, in that order; junction bases with no gene match: 4. The germline V gene encodes CDR1 SGHRS and CDR2 YFSETQ. The CDR3 length is 16 residues. This chain's CDR3 is CASSLDLAGGGDTQYF. The CDR3 DNA is TGCGCCAGCAGCTTGGATCTAGCGGGGGGGGGAGATACGCAGTATTTT.

For the CDR3, the DNA is TGTGCCAGCAGTTGGGGCCCAAACACTGAAGCTTTCTTT. Translation: CASSWGPNTEAFF. This chain joins TRBV7-2 and TRBJ1-1; possible D gene TRBD1, 5 bases. Germline CDR1 SGHTA, CDR2 FQGNSA. The CDR3 runs to 13 residues. V lost 6 bases and J lost 2, with 10 bases in between.

This clone appeared a single time. The J gene is TRBJ2-7, the V gene TRBV11-3; unclear D gene. Germline V CDR1 and CDR2: SGHNT, YENEEA. The germline V and J ends were trimmed by 0 bases and 3 bases, with 12 bases remaining between them. The CDR3 is 15 residues long. CDR3 DNA sequence: TGTGCCAGCAGCTTAGAAACCAGGAGACACTACGAGCAGTACTTC. It encodes CASSLETRRHYEQYF. The entire variable domain, with the rest obtained from reference TRBV11-3 and TRBJ2-7, is as follows: EAGVVQSPRYKIIEKKQPVAFWCNPISGHNTLYWYLQNLGQGPELLIRYENEEAVDDSQLPKDRFSAERLKGVDSTLKIQPAELGDSAVYLCASSLETRRHYEQYFGPGTRLTVT.

CDR3 loop: CASSLKVNTEAFF. CDR3 coding DNA: TGCGCCAGCAGCTTGAAGGTGAACACTGAAGCTTTCTTT. V usage is TRBV5-1 and J usage is TRBJ1-1, with no clear D. Germline V gene sequence: CDR1 SGHRS, CDR2 YFSETQ. V dropped 1 base and J dropped 0 bases, with 4 bases sitting between them. The CDR3 covers 13 residues.

The rearrangement links TRBV2 to TRBJ2-6; a possible D gene is TRBD1 (6 bases). The CDR3 has 15 amino acids. The germline V gene encodes CDR1 SNHLY and CDR2 FYNNEI. Between the trimmed V and J ends, which lost 5 bases and 1 base, there was a span of 9 bases. CDR3 sequence: CASSNDRSGANVLTF. The CDR3 nucleotides read TGTGCCAGCAGTAACGACAGGTCTGGGGCCAACGTCCTGACTTTC.

The gene calls are TRBV2 and TRBJ2-4, with TRBD1 matching 8 bases. This CDR3 contains 19 residues. Germline CDR1 reads SNHLY; CDR2 reads FYNNEI. Unmatched junction bases numbered 18, after V lost 4 bases and J lost 4 bases. The CDR3 DNA follows: TGTGCCAGCAGTGGCACCTTCGCTCCAGGGGGCGAACCTAAAAACATTCAGTACTTC. Translated: CASSGTFAPGGEPKNIQYF.

V is TRBV6-5 and J is TRBJ1-1; no clear D. Germline values: CDR1 MNHEY, CDR2 SVGAGI. CDR3 length: 12 residues. V was trimmed by 4 bases and J by 8 bases, leaving 11 bases between them. The CDR3 sequence is CASSSGITEAFF. The CDR3 DNA is TGTGCCAGCAGTTCCGGGATCACCGAAGCTTTCTTT.

The V gene is TRBV10-1, the J gene TRBJ1-3; D possibly corresponds to TRBD1 (6 bases). From germline, CDR1 is WNHNN and CDR2 SYGVQD (reference sequence). Between the trimmed V and J ends, which lost 10 bases and 0 bases, there was a span of 22 bases. The CDR3 is 17 residues long. The CDR3 coding sequence is TGCGCCAACAAAACAGGGATATTCCCCGTCTCTGGAAACACCATATATTTT. Amino acid sequence: CANKTGIFPVSGNTIYF.

The chain has TRBV11-2 and TRBJ2-3; the match to TRBD2 covers 9 bases. CDR3 size: 15 residues. The trim removed 0 bases at V and 2 bases at J, leaving 0 bases unmatched. The germline V gene has CDR1 SGHAT and CDR2 FQNNGV. The chain's CDR3 is CASSLEGLATDTQYF. The CDR3, as DNA: TGTGCCAGCAGCTTAGAGGGACTAGCCACAGATACGCAGTATTTT. Full variable domain (rest looked up from reference TRBV11-2 and TRBJ2-3): EAGVAQSPRYKIIEKRQSVAFWCNPISGHATLYWYQQILGQGPKLLIQFQNNGVVDDSQLPKDRFSAERLKGVDSTLKIQPAKLEDSAVYLCASSLEGLATDTQYFGPGTRLTVL.

This chain uses TRBV5-5 with TRBJ2-5; D possibly corresponds to TRBD2 (6 bases). Trimming stripped 6 bases from V and 4 bases from J, with 16 bases between. CDR1 SGHKS and CDR2 YYEKEE come from the germline V gene (reference sequence). CDR3 length: 14 residues. The CDR3, as DNA: TGTGCCAGCACCATCCCGCACGGGGGAGAGACCCAGTACTTC. It yields the protein CASTIPHGGETQYF.

The rearrangement joins TRBV18 to TRBJ2-7, with 12 positions matching TRBD1. Germline CDR1 and CDR2: KGHSH and LQKENI. The V segment lost 6 bases and the J segment 6 bases; nucleotides outside the gene matches: 15. The CDR3 has 17 amino acids. The CDR3 sequence: CASSRDRGRGREFEQYF. The CDR3 nucleotides read TGTGCCAGCTCCCGGGACAGGGGGCGCGGTCGGGAATTCGAGCAGTACTTC.

There are a few counts of this clone. Other DNA sequences in this specimen translate into the identical CDR3. The rearrangement links TRBV18 to TRBJ1-5; TRBD1 aligns across 9 bases. Germline-derived CDR1 and CDR2 are KGHSH and LQKENI. Trimming cost V 3 bases and J 7 bases; bases outside gene matches: 4. CDR3 length: 14 residues. The CDR3 spells CASSPGQGNQPQHF. CDR3 nucleotide sequence: TGTGCCAGCTCACCGGGACAGGGTAACCAGCCCCAGCATTTT.

The chain couples TRBV5-6 to TRBJ1-1; D might be TRBD1 (5 bases). Germline CDR1 is SGHDT and CDR2 is YYEEEE. V lost 2 bases to trimming and J lost 4 bases, with 15 bases between them. This CDR3 is 15 amino acids long. The CDR3 nucleotides read TGTGCCAGCAGCTTAGGATCTGGGGCGGGCACTGAAGCTTTCTTT. Encoded protein: CASSLGSGAGTEAFF.

This clone was found a few times. The rearrangement links TRBV5-1 to TRBJ2-6, with 9 bases identical to TRBD1. The trim removed 0 bases at V and 0 bases at J, leaving 4 bases unmatched. This CDR3 contains 18 residues. CDR1 and CDR2 (germline): SGHRS, YFSETQ. The CDR3 sequence: CASSLVTGGSSGANVLTF. In DNA, the CDR3 is TGCGCCAGCAGCTTGGTGACAGGGGGTAGCTCTGGGGCCAACGTCCTGACTTTC.